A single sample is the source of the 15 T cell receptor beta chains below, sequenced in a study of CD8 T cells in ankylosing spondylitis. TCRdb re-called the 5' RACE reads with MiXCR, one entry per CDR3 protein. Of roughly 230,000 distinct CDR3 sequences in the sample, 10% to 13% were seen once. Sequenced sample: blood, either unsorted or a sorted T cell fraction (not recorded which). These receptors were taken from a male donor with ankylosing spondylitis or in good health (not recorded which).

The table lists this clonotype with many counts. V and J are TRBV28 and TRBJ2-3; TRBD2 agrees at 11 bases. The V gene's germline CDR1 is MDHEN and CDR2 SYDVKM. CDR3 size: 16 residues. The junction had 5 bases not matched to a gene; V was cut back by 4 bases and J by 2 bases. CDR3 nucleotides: TGTGCCAGCAGTTCGGTGACTAGCGGGAACACAGATACGCAGTATTTT. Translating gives CASSSVTSGNTDTQYF.

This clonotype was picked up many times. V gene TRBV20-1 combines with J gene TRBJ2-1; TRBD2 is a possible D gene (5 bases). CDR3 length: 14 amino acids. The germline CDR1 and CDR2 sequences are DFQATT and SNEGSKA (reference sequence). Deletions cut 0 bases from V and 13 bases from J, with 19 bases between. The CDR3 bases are TGCAGTGCTAGAGATCAATTACTAGTAGGCACTCAGTTCTTC. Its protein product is CSARDQLLVGTQFF.

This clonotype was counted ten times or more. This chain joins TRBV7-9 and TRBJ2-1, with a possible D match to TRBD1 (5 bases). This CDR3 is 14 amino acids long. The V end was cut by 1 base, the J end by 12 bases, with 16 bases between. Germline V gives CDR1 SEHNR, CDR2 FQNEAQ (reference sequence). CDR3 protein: CASSLGGQALSQFF. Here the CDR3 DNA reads TGTGCCAGCAGCTTAGGGGGCCAGGCTTTGTCGCAGTTCTTC.

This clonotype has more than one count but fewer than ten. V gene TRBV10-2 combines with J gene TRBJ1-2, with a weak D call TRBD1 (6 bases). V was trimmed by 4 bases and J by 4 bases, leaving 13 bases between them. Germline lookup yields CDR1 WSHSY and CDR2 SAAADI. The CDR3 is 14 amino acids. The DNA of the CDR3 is TGCGCCAGCAGTGGAGGGACAACGCTCTATGGCTACACCTTC. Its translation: CASSGGTTLYGYTF.

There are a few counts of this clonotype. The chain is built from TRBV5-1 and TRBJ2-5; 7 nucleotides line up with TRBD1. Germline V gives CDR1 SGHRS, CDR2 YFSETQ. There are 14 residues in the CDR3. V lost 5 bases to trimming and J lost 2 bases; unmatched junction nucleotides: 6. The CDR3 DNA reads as TGCGCCAGCAGAGAGGGGACAGTACAAGAGACCCAGTACTTC. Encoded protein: CASREGTVQETQYF.

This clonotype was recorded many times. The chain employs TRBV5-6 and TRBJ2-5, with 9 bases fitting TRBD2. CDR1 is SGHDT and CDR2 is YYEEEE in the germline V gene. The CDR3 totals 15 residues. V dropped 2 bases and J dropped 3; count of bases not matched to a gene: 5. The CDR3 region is CASSFQRGREETQYF. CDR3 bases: TGTGCCAGCAGCTTCCAGCGCGGGAGGGAAGAGACCCAGTACTTC.

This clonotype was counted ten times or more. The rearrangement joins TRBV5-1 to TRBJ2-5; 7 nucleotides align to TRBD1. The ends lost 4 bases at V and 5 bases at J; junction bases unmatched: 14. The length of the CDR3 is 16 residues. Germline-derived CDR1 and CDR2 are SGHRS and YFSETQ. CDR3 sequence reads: CASSPRQGRIEETQYF. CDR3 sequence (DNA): TGCGCCAGCAGCCCCCGACAGGGAAGGATCGAGGAGACCCAGTACTTC.

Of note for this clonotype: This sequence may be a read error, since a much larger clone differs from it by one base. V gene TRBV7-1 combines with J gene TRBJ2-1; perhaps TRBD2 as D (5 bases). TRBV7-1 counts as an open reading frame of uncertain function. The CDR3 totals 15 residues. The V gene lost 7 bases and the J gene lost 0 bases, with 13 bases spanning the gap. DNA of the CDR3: TGTGCCAGCACCTCGCGGGCGAACTCCTACAATGAGCAGTTCTTC. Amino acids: CASTSRANSYNEQFF.

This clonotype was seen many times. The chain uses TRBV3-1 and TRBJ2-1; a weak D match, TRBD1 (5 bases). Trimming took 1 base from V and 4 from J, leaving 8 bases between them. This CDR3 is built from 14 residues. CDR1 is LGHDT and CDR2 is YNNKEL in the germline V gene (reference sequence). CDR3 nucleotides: TGTGCCAGCAGCCAAGTTGCAGGGTACAATGAGCAGTTCTTC. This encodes CASSQVAGYNEQFF.

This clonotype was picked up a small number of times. The CDR3 DNA is TGCGCCAGCAGCTTGGTTATTGGACAGGACAAGCAGTTCTTC. Its protein product is CASSLVIGQDKQFF. The rearrangement links TRBV5-1 to TRBJ2-1; TRBD1 matches at 7 bases. The CDR3 is 14 amino acids. Looked up from germline, CDR1 is SGHRS and CDR2 is YFSETQ. V was clipped by 0 bases and J by 11 bases; unmatched bases: 8.

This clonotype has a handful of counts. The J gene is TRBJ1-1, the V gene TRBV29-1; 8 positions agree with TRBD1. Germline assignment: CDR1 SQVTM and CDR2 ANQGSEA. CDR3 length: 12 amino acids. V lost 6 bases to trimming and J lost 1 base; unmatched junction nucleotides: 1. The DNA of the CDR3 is TGCAGCGTCGGGACAGGGAACACTGAAGCTTTCTTT. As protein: CSVGTGNTEAFF.

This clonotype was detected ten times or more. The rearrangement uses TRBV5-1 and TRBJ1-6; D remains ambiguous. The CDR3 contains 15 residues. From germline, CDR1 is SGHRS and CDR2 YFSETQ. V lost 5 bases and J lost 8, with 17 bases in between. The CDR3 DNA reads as TGCGCCAGCAGGGTACTTGAAGACAAGTATTCACCCCTCCACTTT. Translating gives CASRVLEDKYSPLHF.

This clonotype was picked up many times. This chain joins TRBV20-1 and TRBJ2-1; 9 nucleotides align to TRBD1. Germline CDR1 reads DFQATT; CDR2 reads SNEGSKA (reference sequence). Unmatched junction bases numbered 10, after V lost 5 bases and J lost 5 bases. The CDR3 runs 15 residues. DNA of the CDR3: TGCAGTGCTTACCGGGACAGGGTTAGGGACAATGAGCAGTTCTTC. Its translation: CSAYRDRVRDNEQFF.

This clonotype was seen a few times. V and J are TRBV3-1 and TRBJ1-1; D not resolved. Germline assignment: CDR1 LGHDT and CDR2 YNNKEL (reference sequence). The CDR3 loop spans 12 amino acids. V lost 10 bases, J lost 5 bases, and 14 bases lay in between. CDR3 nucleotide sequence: TGTGCCACTCGTGCGGCGGGGACTGAAGCTTTCTTT. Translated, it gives CATRAAGTEAFF.

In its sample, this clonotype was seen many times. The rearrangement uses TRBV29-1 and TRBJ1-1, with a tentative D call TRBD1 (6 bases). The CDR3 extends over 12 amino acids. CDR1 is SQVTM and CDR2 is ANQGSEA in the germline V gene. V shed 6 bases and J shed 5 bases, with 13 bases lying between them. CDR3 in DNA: TGCAGCGTGGGGGGACAAGCGACTGAAGCTTTCTTT. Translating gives CSVGGQATEAFF.